This T cell receptor (beta chain) appears in the sequencing data of a study of cytomegalovirus exposure and HLA in healthy donors. Notes on the study in general: Many donors shared some public TCRs, even though most TCR sequences were rare.

Deletions cut 3 bases from V and 1 base from J, with 3 bases between. CDR3 length: 13 residues. Germline V lookup: CDR1 LNHDA, CDR2 SQIVND (reference sequence). Primers for the PCR totalled 60 Vbeta and 13 Jbeta. Data came from immunoSEQ multiplex PCR; TCRdb stores just in-frame clones and leaves some out. The sample gives 200,000 or so clones, around four fifths of which show up once; approximately 0.8% is in the top ten. A note on this clone: Its specificity is unknown.

This receptor was identified in a woman in her late teens or twenties in good health and CMV-seronegative. The chain couples TRBV19 to TRBJ2-2; unclear D gene. The material sequenced was PBMCs. The CDR3 reads CASSIQNTGELFF. The CDR3 region has the DNA TGTGCCAGTAGTATTCAGAACACCGGGGAGCTGTTTTTT.